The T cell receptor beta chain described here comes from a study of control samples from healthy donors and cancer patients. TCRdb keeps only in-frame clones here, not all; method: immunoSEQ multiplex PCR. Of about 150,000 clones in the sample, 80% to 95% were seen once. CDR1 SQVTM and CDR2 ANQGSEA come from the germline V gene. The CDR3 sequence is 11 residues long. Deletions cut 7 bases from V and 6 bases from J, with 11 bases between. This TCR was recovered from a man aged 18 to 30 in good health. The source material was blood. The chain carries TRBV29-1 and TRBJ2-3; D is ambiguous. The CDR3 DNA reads TGCAGCGCCCAAGGTCCGGATACGCAGTATTTT. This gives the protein CSAQGPDTQYF.